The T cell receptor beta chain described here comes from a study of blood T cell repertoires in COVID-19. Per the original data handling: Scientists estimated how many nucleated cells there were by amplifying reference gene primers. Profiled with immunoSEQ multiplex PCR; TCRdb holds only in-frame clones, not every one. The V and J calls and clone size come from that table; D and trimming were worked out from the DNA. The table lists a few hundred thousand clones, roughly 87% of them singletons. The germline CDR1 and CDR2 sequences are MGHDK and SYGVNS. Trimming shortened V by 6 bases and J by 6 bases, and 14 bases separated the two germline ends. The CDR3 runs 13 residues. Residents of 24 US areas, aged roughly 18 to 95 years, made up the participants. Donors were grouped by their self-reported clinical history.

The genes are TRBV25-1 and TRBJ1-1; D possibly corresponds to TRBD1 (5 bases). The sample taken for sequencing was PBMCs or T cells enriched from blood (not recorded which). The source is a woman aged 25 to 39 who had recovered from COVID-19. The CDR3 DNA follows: TGTGCCAGCAGCTGGGGGGATCGCTCTGAAGCTTTCTTT. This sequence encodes CASSWGDRSEAFF. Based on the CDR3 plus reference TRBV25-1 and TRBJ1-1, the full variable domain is EADIYQTPRYLVIGTGKKITLECSQTMGHDKMYWYQQDPGMELHLIHYSYGVNSTEKGDLSSESTVSRIRTEHFPLTLESARPSHTSQYLCASSWGDRSEAFFGQGTRLTVV.